This T cell receptor (beta chain) was retrieved from a study of cytomegalovirus exposure and HLA in healthy donors. Study-wide results and limits: TCR beta sequences reportedly predicted most subjects' HLA-A and HLA-B alleles accurately.

The PCR ran on 60 Vbeta and 13 Jbeta primers. Repertoires were generated with immunoSEQ multiplex PCR, while TCRdb's copy carries only in-frame clones and drops some. The sample contains approximately 140,000 clones, roughly 76% of which appear only once. V lost 3 bases, J lost 8 bases, and 11 bases lay in between. Germline lookup yields CDR1 SEHNR and CDR2 FQNEAQ (reference sequence). The CDR3 spans 14 residues. Points on this clone: As yet, its antigen is unknown.

Sample: PBMCs. The V call is TRBV7-9, the J call TRBJ1-6; D possibly corresponds to TRBD1 (6 bases). The sequence came from a woman between 40 and 50 years old in good health and CMV-seronegative. The CDR3 spells CASSFGGPYSPLHF. In DNA form, the CDR3 reads TGTGCCAGCAGCTTCGGGGGGCCCTATTCACCCCTCCACTTT.